The 31 T cell receptor beta chains listed next were all sequenced from one sample in a study of blood T cell repertoires in COVID-19. Using immunoSEQ multiplex PCR, the repertoire was profiled, and TCRdb retains in-frame clones only, with some absent. This table holds over 200,000 clones, around 85% found once. Sequencing used peripheral blood. These receptors were collected from a woman aged 25 to 45 who had recovered from COVID-19.

This chain uses TRBV9 with TRBJ1-6; D unresolved. From germline, CDR1 is SGDLS and CDR2 YYNGEE. V was cut by 0 bases and J by 5 bases, with 6 bases left in between. CDR3 length: 14 amino acids. The CDR3 protein is CASSVESNNSPLHF. CDR3 nucleotide sequence: TGTGCCAGCAGCGTAGAGTCTAATAATTCACCCCTCCACTTT.

The chain combines TRBV3-1 (or the pseudogene TRBV3-2) with TRBJ2-1, with 10 bases lining up with TRBD2. V shed 4 bases, J shed 4 bases, and the junction held 4 bases outside the gene matches. Per germline, CDR1 LGHDT and CDR2 YNNKEL (reference sequence). This CDR3 comprises 15 residues. The CDR3 loop is CASSRLAGVYNEQFF. Here the CDR3 DNA reads TGTGCCAGCAGCCGCCTAGCGGGGGTATACAATGAGCAGTTCTTC.

This clone was observed a few times. V usage is TRBV18 and J usage is TRBJ2-7, with a weak D call TRBD1 (6 bases). Trimming cost V 5 bases and J 5 bases, with 13 bases left between them. Looked up from germline, CDR1 is KGHSH and CDR2 is LQKENI. The CDR3 totals 13 residues. CDR3 in amino acids: CASSEQGWDEQYF. The CDR3 DNA is TGTGCCAGCTCAGAACAGGGATGGGACGAGCAGTACTTC.

The V call is TRBV5-4, the J call TRBJ2-7; possible D gene TRBD1, 6 bases. Germline-derived CDR1 and CDR2 are SGHNT and YYREEE (reference sequence). The V end was cut by 2 bases, the J end by 0 bases, with 9 bases between. The CDR3 has 14 residues. CDR3 amino acids: CASSLQGSSYEQYF. CDR3 sequence (DNA): TGTGCCAGCAGCTTACAGGGAAGCTCCTACGAGCAGTACTTC.

The chain has TRBV29-1 and TRBJ2-1, with 9 bases identical to TRBD2. With V trimmed by 1 base and J by 3 bases, 4 bases remained unmatched. The germline V gene has CDR1 SQVTM and CDR2 ANQGSEA. CDR3 length equals 15 residues. CDR3 in DNA: TGCAGCGTTGAAGTCCTAGCGGGGAGCTACAATGAGCAGTTCTTC. Translation: CSVEVLAGSYNEQFF.

The J gene is TRBJ2-1, the V gene TRBV2; D possibly corresponds to TRBD2 (5 bases). The CDR3 is 13 residues long. With 7 bases removed from V and 6 bases from J, the gap between germline ends came to 13 bases. Germline assignment: CDR1 SNHLY and CDR2 FYNNEI. The CDR3 sequence: CASTADFLNEQFF. DNA for the CDR3: TGTGCCAGCACAGCGGACTTCCTCAATGAGCAGTTCTTC.

The chain uses TRBV19 and TRBJ2-6; D is undetermined. CDR3 size: 15 residues. Germline V CDR1 and CDR2: LNHDA, SQIVND (reference sequence). V dropped 7 bases and J dropped 0 bases, with 10 bases sitting between them. The CDR3 region is CASTQVTSGANVLTF. The CDR3 nucleotides are TGTGCCAGTACGCAGGTGACCTCTGGGGCCAACGTCCTGACTTTC.

Concerning this clone: Different DNA sequences within this sample yield the same CDR3. In DNA, the CDR3 is TGCGCCAGCAGCTCAGGACAGGGATCAGATACGCAGTATTTT. Its translation is CASSSGQGSDTQYF. The chain joins TRBV5-1 to TRBJ2-3, with 8 bases identical to TRBD1. Germline V gene data show CDR1 as SGHRS and CDR2 as YFSETQ. V lost 3 bases, J lost 4 bases, and 4 bases stayed unmatched. The CDR3 spans 14 residues.

This clone was detected only a few times. This chain uses TRBV2 with TRBJ1-2; D remains ambiguous. With 1 base removed from V and 2 bases from J, the gap between germline ends came to 11 bases. The CDR3 contains 15 residues. Germline CDR1 and CDR2: SNHLY and FYNNEI. This chain's CDR3 is CASSEEVVGNYGYTF. CDR3 nucleotide sequence: TGTGCCAGCAGTGAAGAAGTTGTGGGCAACTATGGCTACACCTTC.

The chain recombines TRBV5-1 with TRBJ2-2; TRBD1 matches 7 bases. CDR3 length: 15 residues. The junction had 6 bases not matched to a gene; V was cut back by 2 bases and J by 5 bases. The germline CDR1 and CDR2 sequences are SGHRS and YFSETQ. The CDR3 sequence: CASSFRDSWTGELFF. CDR3 coding DNA: TGCGCCAGCAGCTTTCGGGACAGTTGGACCGGGGAGCTGTTTTTT.

The V call is TRBV5-1, the J call TRBJ2-2; 9 nucleotides agree with TRBD1. Trimming took 0 bases from V and 6 from J; bases not matched to a gene: 6. CDR3 length: 16 amino acids. Germline V gene sequence: CDR1 SGHRS, CDR2 YFSETQ. The CDR3 DNA is TGCGCCAGCAGCTTGGCGGGACAGGGCGCAGCCGGGGAGCTGTTTTTT. It specifies CASSLAGQGAAGELFF.

This clone was observed once. The chain combines TRBV13 with TRBJ2-1, with D possibly TRBD1 on 7 matching bases. Germline CDR1 reads PRHDT; CDR2 reads FYEKMQ (reference sequence). Deletions cut 5 bases from V and 6 bases from J, with 17 bases between. The CDR3 consists of 15 residues. CDR3 loop: CASSLQGTVFNEQFF. CDR3 in DNA: TGTGCCAGCAGCCTACAGGGGACTGTCTTCAATGAGCAGTTCTTC.

Note on this clone: Other DNA sequences in the same sample also yield this CDR3. This chain joins TRBV27 and TRBJ2-7; TRBD1 is a possible D gene (5 bases). V was clipped by 4 bases and J by 1 base, with 8 bases between them. CDR3 length: 13 amino acids. Germline V gives CDR1 MNHEY, CDR2 SMNVEV (reference sequence). CDR3 coding DNA: TGTGCCAGCAGTTATAGGGGTTCCTACGAGCAGTACTTC. Encoded protein: CASSYRGSYEQYF.

The V and J genes are TRBV7-9 and TRBJ1-4; maybe TRBD1 (5 bases). This CDR3 is 14 amino acids long. CDR1 is SEHNR and CDR2 is FQNEAQ in the germline V gene (reference sequence). Deletions cut 5 bases from V and 2 bases from J, with 9 bases between. CDR3 amino acids: CASSPGGTNEKLFF. CDR3 sequence (DNA): TGTGCCAGCAGCCCTGGGGGGACTAATGAAAAACTGTTTTTT. Full variable domain (outside the CDR3, taken from reference TRBV7-9 and TRBJ1-4): DTGVSQNPRHKITKRGQNVTFRCDPISEHNRLYWYRQTLGQGPEFLTYFQNEAQLEKSRLLSDRFSAERPKGSFSTLEIQRTEQGDSAMYLCASSPGGTNEKLFFGSGTQLSVL.

V is TRBV5-1 and J is TRBJ2-1; the match to TRBD1 covers 9 bases. CDR1 is SGHRS and CDR2 is YFSETQ in the germline V gene. The CDR3 runs 15 residues. Trimming cost V 4 bases and J 3 bases; bases outside gene matches: 5. The CDR3 coding sequence is TGCGCCAGCAGCATCGGACAGGGGTTCTACAATGAGCAGTTCTTC. This codes for CASSIGQGFYNEQFF.

V and J are TRBV7-9 and TRBJ1-3, with D hard to call. The V end lost 7 bases, the J end lost 11 bases, and 18 bases lay between the germline ends. The CDR3 is 13 residues long. Germline CDR1 reads SEHNR; CDR2 reads FQNEAQ (reference sequence). The CDR3 is CASTSELRKSIYF. In DNA form, the CDR3 reads TGTGCCAGCACCTCTGAACTGCGGAAATCCATATATTTT.

The CDR3 nucleotides read TGTGCCAGCAGCCAGTACACAGGTGCGGAGACCCAGTACTTC. Translation gives CASSQYTGAETQYF. The chain carries TRBV7-6 and TRBJ2-5; possibly TRBD1 for D (5 bases). The CDR3 runs 14 residues. Germline V CDR1 and CDR2: SGHVS, FNYEAQ. Trimming removed 5 bases at V and 5 bases at J, with 15 bases between.

The chain combines TRBV30 with TRBJ1-1, with D maybe TRBD1 (6 bases). V was clipped by 3 bases and J by 5 bases, with 13 bases between them. The CDR3 contains 13 residues. Germline V gives CDR1 GTSNPN, CDR2 SVGIG (reference sequence). The CDR3 DNA reads as TGTGCCTGGAGAACGGACAGCTTAACTGAAGCTTTCTTT. Protein: CAWRTDSLTEAFF.

The V and J genes are TRBV7-2 and TRBJ2-3; D may be TRBD1 (5 bases). The CDR3 runs 15 residues. The germline CDR1 and CDR2 sequences are SGHTA and FQGNSA. V was cut by 4 bases and J by 2 bases, with 13 bases left in between. This CDR3 is CASSSPDRYTDTQYF. In DNA, the CDR3 is TGTGCCAGCAGCTCACCAGACAGATACACAGATACGCAGTATTTT.

The genes are TRBV5-5 and TRBJ2-7, with 11 bases that match TRBD2. J was trimmed by 4 bases and V by 3 bases; bases with no gene match: 15. Germline CDR1 reads SGHKS; CDR2 reads YYEKEE (reference sequence). This CDR3 has 18 amino acids. The CDR3 region is CASSSLAGGLGRRYEQYF. As DNA, the CDR3 is TGTGCCAGCAGCTCCCTAGCGGGGGGCCTTGGGAGGAGGTACGAGCAGTACTTC.

J is TRBJ2-2 and V is TRBV11-2, with TRBD1 matching 11 bases. The trim removed 3 bases at V and 4 bases at J, leaving 1 base unmatched. The CDR3 extends over 15 amino acids. Germline loops: CDR1 SGHAT, CDR2 FQNNGV. The CDR3 region has the DNA TGTGCCAGCAGCTTGGACAGGGGGCCCACCGGGGAGCTGTTTTTT. This translates into CASSLDRGPTGELFF.

This clone has a single count. The rearrangement joins TRBV7-2 to TRBJ1-4; tentatively, D is TRBD1 (5 bases). The CDR3 has 15 amino acids. Germline assignment: CDR1 SGHTA and CDR2 FQGNSA. V lost 1 base and J 4 bases, leaving 10 bases between the germline ends. CDR3 amino acids: CASSLGGKFNEKLFF. The CDR3 DNA reads as TGTGCCAGCAGCTTAGGGGGCAAGTTTAATGAAAAACTGTTTTTT. Filled out from reference TRBV7-2 and TRBJ1-4, the complete variable domain reads GAGVSQSPSNKVTEKGKDVELRCDPISGHTALYWYRQSLGQGLEFLIYFQGNSAPDKSGLPSDRFSAERTGGSVSTLTIQRTQQEDSAVYLCASSLGGKFNEKLFFGSGTQLSVL.

V and J are TRBV7-2 and TRBJ1-2; no definite D call. Germline V gene lookup returns CDR1 SGHTA and CDR2 FQGNSA. The ends were cut back, 1 base at V and 4 bases at J, with 10 bases in the middle. The CDR3 is 14 residues long. CDR3 nucleotide sequence: TGTGCCAGCAGCTTAGTCAGGCAGTTCTATGGCTACACCTTC. Translated: CASSLVRQFYGYTF.

The rearrangement joins TRBV7-3 to TRBJ2-5, with TRBD2 identical over 9 bases. Germline assignment: CDR1 SGHTA and CDR2 FQGTGA. The CDR3 is 15 residues long. With 2 bases clipped from V and 5 bases from J, the junction kept 6 bases outside the gene matches. In DNA, the CDR3 is TGTGCCAGCAGCTTAGGCGGGGGGGCCCTGGAGACCCAGTACTTC. Its translation is CASSLGGGALETQYF.

The rearrangement links TRBV18 to TRBJ1-1; D gene uncertain. The V and J ends lost 6 bases and 0 bases respectively, with 17 bases between them. The CDR3 runs 16 residues. Germline CDR1 KGHSH, CDR2 LQKENI. The CDR3 DNA is TGTGCCAGCTCCCTAACCGAGACGGGGTTGAACACTGAAGCTTTCTTT. It is translated as CASSLTETGLNTEAFF.

The chain combines TRBV25-1 with TRBJ1-3; the D gene is possibly TRBD1 (5 bases). V gave up 6 bases and J gave up 1 base, with 13 bases separating them. This CDR3 comprises 15 residues. Germline-derived CDR1 and CDR2 are MGHDK and SYGVNS. The CDR3 reads CASRARTGSGNTIYF. The CDR3 DNA follows: TGTGCCAGCAGGGCCCGTACAGGATCTGGAAACACCATATATTTT.

This rearrangement joins TRBV10-3 to TRBJ1-4; D possibly corresponds to TRBD1 (5 bases). The CDR3 is 18 residues long. V lost 1 base, J lost 8 bases, and 23 bases lay in between. Germline V gives CDR1 ENHRY, CDR2 SYGVKD. The CDR3 sequence: CAISELKTAGGFAEKLFF. For the CDR3, the DNA is TGTGCCATCAGTGAGTTAAAGACAGCGGGCGGGTTTGCGGAAAAACTGTTTTTT.

This sequence joins TRBV7-2 and TRBJ2-3; TRBD2 aligns across 12 bases. Germline CDR1 reads SGHTA; CDR2 reads FQGNSA. Trimming removed 4 bases from V and 0 bases from J; junction bases left unmatched: 5. The CDR3 runs 17 residues. The CDR3 DNA is TGTGCCAGCAGCTCCGGGACTAGCGGGTGGAGCACAGATACGCAGTATTTT. Amino acids: CASSSGTSGWSTDTQYF.

The sample holds one count of this clone. This chain links TRBV4-3 with TRBJ1-5; TRBD1 agrees at 7 bases. Losses at the gene ends were 1 base for V and 2 bases for J; bases not matched to a gene: 2. The CDR3 is 15 amino acids. Germline V gives CDR1 LGHNA, CDR2 YSLEER. CDR3 bases: TGCGCCAGCAGCCAAGGAACAGGGGGCAATCAGCCCCAGCATTTT. Translated: CASSQGTGGNQPQHF.

This rearrangement joins TRBV2 to TRBJ1-4; tentative D call: TRBD1 (6 bases). The CDR3 has 15 amino acids. The V end lost 4 bases, the J end lost 5 bases, and 14 bases lay between the germline ends. Germline V gene data show CDR1 as SNHLY and CDR2 as FYNNEI. In DNA form, the CDR3 reads TGTGCCAGCAGTGGTTTGGGGGCTGTAAATGAAAAACTGTTTTTT. Its translation is CASSGLGAVNEKLFF.

The chain recombines TRBV5-1 with TRBJ2-7, with D tentatively TRBD2 (5 bases). The ends were cut back, 0 bases at V and 6 bases at J, with 19 bases in the middle. Per the germline V gene, CDR1 is SGHRS and CDR2 is YFSETQ. CDR3 length: 16 amino acids. The CDR3 DNA reads as TGCGCCAGCAGCTTGGCCGGGCCGGGGTCTCCTTTCGAGCAGTACTTC. The encoded protein is CASSLAGPGSPFEQYF.